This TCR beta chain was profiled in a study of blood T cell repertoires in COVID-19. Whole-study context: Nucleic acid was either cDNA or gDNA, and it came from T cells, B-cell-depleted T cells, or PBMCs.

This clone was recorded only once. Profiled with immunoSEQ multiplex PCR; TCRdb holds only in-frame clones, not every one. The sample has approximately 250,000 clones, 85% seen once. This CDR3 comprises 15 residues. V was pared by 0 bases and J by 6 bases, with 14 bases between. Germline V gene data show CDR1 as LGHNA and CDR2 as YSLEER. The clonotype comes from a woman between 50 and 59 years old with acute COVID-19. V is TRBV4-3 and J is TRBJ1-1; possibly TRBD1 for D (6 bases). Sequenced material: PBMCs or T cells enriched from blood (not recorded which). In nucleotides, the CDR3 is TGCGCCAGCAGCCAAGATCACTTAGGGGGATCTGAAGCTTTCTTT. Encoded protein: CASSQDHLGGSEAFF.